This entry features one T cell receptor beta chain sequence. Sequenced by immunoSEQ multiplex PCR; TCRdb stores in-frame clones only, minus some. Of about 61,000 clones detected, roughly 84% appear once; the ten largest clones hold 0.4% to 0.55%. The study sampled blood at baseline, cycle 4 day 1, and cycle 7 day 1. This sample is part of a study of OX40 agonist ivuxolimab in advanced cancers. Across the whole study: The patients received agonistic anti-OX40 (CD134) antibody ivuxolimab. Partial response was recorded in three patients: one hepatocellular carcinoma and two cutaneous melanoma cases.

V was shortened by 0 bases and J by 4 bases, with 6 bases between the two germline ends. This CDR3 is 13 amino acids long. Looked up from germline, CDR1 is SGDLS and CDR2 is YYNGEE. This chain links TRBV9 with TRBJ2-3, with no clear D. The TCR comes from an adult with an advanced solid tumor such as melanoma, head and neck, liver or kidney cancer. Sequencing was performed on CD4+ or CD8+ T cells sorted from blood, taken in a trial of the OX40 agonist ivuxolimab. CDR3 sequence (DNA): TGTGCCAGCAGCGTAGGGATCCCAGATACGCAGTATTTT. Its protein is CASSVGIPDTQYF.